Presented here are 23 T cell receptor beta chains from one specimen sequenced in a study of T cell responses to AZD1222 COVID-19 vaccine (dated by TCRdb to about 2021). Interpreted using the paper, the time point label stands for: baseline before first vaccination. Libraries were built with the immunoSEQ multiplex PCR assay. Imported from immuneACCESS, the table was reduced by TCRdb to in-frame sequences with V and J called. These copies leave out some clones; in studies compared against another copy, an unresolved V gene accounts for under half, and the cause of the remainder is not known. The sample table contains about 110,000 clones; only one count was recorded for around 85% of them. About 4.5% of the sample is in the top ten clones. The sample here was peripheral blood, taken on day 0 of AZD1222 vaccination. The receptors shown here come from an adult in good health.

The genes are TRBV7-6 and TRBJ2-7, with D maybe TRBD2 (6 bases). This CDR3 region has 14 residues. The germline V and J ends were trimmed by 5 bases and 0 bases, with 11 bases remaining between them. CDR1 and CDR2 (germline): SGHVS, FNYEAQ. CDR3 sequence: CASSLLGGSYEQYF. CDR3 nucleotide sequence: TGTGCCAGCAGCCTTCTGGGGGGCTCCTACGAGCAGTACTTC.

The chain couples TRBV20-1 to TRBJ1-1; 7 nucleotides align to TRBD1. The CDR3 runs to 14 residues. Germline V gene sequence: CDR1 DFQATT, CDR2 SNEGSKA (reference sequence). The junction had 11 bases not matched to a gene; V was cut back by 6 bases and J by 4 bases. In nucleotides, the CDR3 is TGCAGTGCCAGTAGGGGGCGAGTCGGCACTGAAGCTTTCTTT. Protein: CSASRGRVGTEAFF.

This clone was counted between two and nine times. The rearrangement links TRBV4-3 to TRBJ2-3; D possibly corresponds to TRBD2 (5 bases). Germline V CDR1 and CDR2: LGHNA, YSLEER. The V and J ends lost 5 bases and 1 base respectively, with 10 bases between them. The CDR3 has 14 residues. Written as DNA, the CDR3 is TGCGCCAGCAGCAGGCGGGCTGGCACAGATACGCAGTATTTT. Translation: CASSRRAGTDTQYF.

The V call is TRBV5-6, the J call TRBJ1-3; no definite D call. The germline V gene encodes CDR1 SGHDT and CDR2 YYEEEE. V lost 5 bases and J lost 2, with 5 bases in between. The CDR3 is made up of 12 amino acids. CDR3 in amino acids: CASRGAGNTIYF. The CDR3 DNA reads TGTGCCAGCAGGGGTGCTGGAAACACCATATATTTT. Filled out from reference TRBV5-6 and TRBJ1-3, the complete variable domain reads DAGVTQSPTHLIKTRGQQVTLRCSPKSGHDTVSWYQQALGQGPQFIFQYYEEEERQRGNFPDRFSGHQFPNYSSELNVNALLLGDSALYLCASRGAGNTIYFGEGSWLTVV.

V gene TRBV5-1 combines with J gene TRBJ2-3, with TRBD2 matching 11 bases. The V gene's germline CDR1 is SGHRS and CDR2 YFSETQ. The length of the CDR3 is 16 residues. V gave up 4 bases and J gave up 0 bases; unmatched junction bases: 4. DNA for the CDR3: TGCGCCAGCAGCGAGACTAGCGGGGTCAGCACAGATACGCAGTATTTT. Its protein is CASSETSGVSTDTQYF.

The V and J genes are TRBV5-6 and TRBJ1-1; perhaps TRBD1 as D (5 bases). The V end was cut by 5 bases, the J end by 11 bases, with 22 bases between. In germline, CDR1 is SGHDT, CDR2 YYEEEE. The CDR3 runs to 14 residues. This chain's CDR3 is CASSRLTAEGYAFF. The CDR3 DNA is TGTGCCAGCAGTCGGTTGACAGCAGAAGGATACGCTTTCTTT.

This chain uses TRBV5-4 with TRBJ2-7, with a tentative D call TRBD1 (6 bases). Germline V CDR1 and CDR2: SGHNT, YYREEE (reference sequence). Trimming removed 2 bases at V and 2 bases at J, with 8 bases between. CDR3 length: 13 amino acids. The CDR3 nucleotides read TGTGCCAGCAGCTTTGGACAGACCTACGAGCAGTACTTC. It encodes CASSFGQTYEQYF.

This chain links TRBV6-2 or TRBV6-3 with TRBJ1-2, with 7 bases matching TRBD1. V was clipped by 5 bases and J by 4 bases; unmatched bases: 7. This CDR3 comprises 14 residues. Germline CDR1 is MNHEY and CDR2 is SVGEGT. The CDR3 reads CASSRQGSRYGYTF. DNA for the CDR3: TGTGCCAGCAGTCGACAGGGATCGCGCTATGGCTACACCTTC.

The chain employs TRBV6-1 and TRBJ2-3; 8 nucleotides align to TRBD1. Per the germline V gene, CDR1 is MNHNS and CDR2 is SASEGT. V lost 2 bases, J lost 4 bases, and 11 bases stayed unmatched. This CDR3 has 17 residues. The CDR3 bases are TGTGCCAGCAGTGAACAGACCGGGACAGGTCGGTCAGATACGCAGTATTTT. Its translation: CASSEQTGTGRSDTQYF.

This clone was recorded a few times. The rearrangement links TRBV19 to TRBJ2-3; 7 nucleotides match TRBD1. Per germline, CDR1 LNHDA and CDR2 SQIVND (reference sequence). V trimming: 6 bases; J trimming: 6 bases; junction bases outside the gene matches: 3. The CDR3 covers 12 residues. This CDR3 is CASRPQGDTQYF. Here the CDR3 DNA reads TGTGCCAGTAGGCCACAGGGGGATACGCAGTATTTT.

CDR3 coding DNA: TGTGCCAGCAGGTCACAGGGGAGTCAGCCCCAGCATTTT. Its protein is CASRSQGSQPQHF. The rearrangement joins TRBV12-3 or TRBV12-4 to TRBJ1-5; 7 nucleotides line up with TRBD1. Unmatched junction bases numbered 5, after V lost 6 bases and J lost 6 bases. CDR3 size: 13 residues.

The rearrangement links TRBV7-2 to TRBJ2-4; D might be TRBD2 (6 bases). Deletions cut 1 base from V and 8 bases from J, with 12 bases between. Germline CDR1 reads SGHTA; CDR2 reads FQGNSA. The CDR3 spans 14 residues. The chain's CDR3 is CASSLVPRGDIQYF. The CDR3 region has the DNA TGTGCCAGCAGCTTAGTACCCCGCGGGGACATTCAGTACTTC.

V usage is TRBV24-1 and J usage is TRBJ2-5; a possible D gene is TRBD1 (5 bases). The germline V gene encodes CDR1 KGHDR and CDR2 SFDVKD. Trimming took off 5 bases at V and 5 bases at J, with 8 bases between the two ends. There are 12 residues in the CDR3. CDR3 sequence (DNA): TGTGCCACCAGTGGGTCAGGGGAGACCCAGTACTTC. It encodes CATSGSGETQYF.

The chain recombines TRBV7-2 with TRBJ1-2; the D is unclear. There are 13 residues in the CDR3. Trimming left V 2 bases short and J 0 bases short, with 4 bases between. From germline, CDR1 is SGHTA and CDR2 FQGNSA. The CDR3: CASSLQTNYGYTF. CDR3 bases: TGTGCCAGCAGCTTACAGACTAACTATGGCTACACCTTC. Based on the CDR3 plus reference TRBV7-2 and TRBJ1-2, the full variable domain is GAGVSQSPSNKVTEKGKDVELRCDPISGHTALYWYRQSLGQGLEFLIYFQGNSAPDKSGLPSDRFSAERTGGSVSTLTIQRTQQEDSAVYLCASSLQTNYGYTFGSGTRLTVV.

The CDR3 sequence: CASSRAGGQYF. The CDR3 bases are TGTGCCAGCAGCAGAGCCGGGGGGCAGTACTTC. The chain combines TRBV7-9 with TRBJ2-7, with D possibly being TRBD2 (6 bases). The CDR3 totals 11 residues. Germline V gene data show CDR1 as SEHNR and CDR2 as FQNEAQ (reference sequence). V was pared by 5 bases and J by 9 bases, with 11 bases between.

V usage is TRBV6-2 or TRBV6-3 and J usage is TRBJ1-2, with D possibly being TRBD1 (6 bases). CDR3 length: 16 residues. Germline V lookup: CDR1 MNHEY, CDR2 SVGEGT. V gave up 5 bases and J gave up 0 bases, with 16 bases separating them. CDR3 nucleotide sequence: TGTGCCAGCAGTAGCGCCGGGACACAGACTAACTATGGCTACACCTTC. Amino acid sequence: CASSSAGTQTNYGYTF.

The chain links TRBV20-1 to TRBJ1-2; weak D call: TRBD1 (6 bases). The CDR3 covers 11 residues. With 6 bases removed from V and 5 bases from J, the gap between germline ends came to 10 bases. Germline V gene sequence: CDR1 DFQATT, CDR2 SNEGSKA (reference sequence). This CDR3 is CSAKQGYGYTF. CDR3 nucleotides: TGCAGTGCAAAACAGGGTTATGGCTACACCTTC.

J is TRBJ1-2 and V is TRBV21-1; the D segment call TRBD1 is taken from the table without a DNA check. TRBV21-1 is marked as a pseudogene. This CDR3 has 15 amino acids. CDR3 DNA: TGTGCCAGCAGCCCCGGAGGCAGGGGGCTGGATGGCTACACCTTC. Its translation: CASSPGGRGLDGYTF.

The rearrangement links TRBV7-2 to TRBJ2-7, with 7 bases lining up with TRBD2. Germline loops: CDR1 SGHTA, CDR2 FQGNSA. After removal of 2 bases from V and 2 bases from J, the junction contained 6 bases not matched to a gene. CDR3 length: 15 amino acids. The CDR3 loop is CASSLRAAGTYEQYF. The DNA for the CDR3 is TGTGCCAGCAGCTTAAGGGCAGCGGGAACCTACGAGCAGTACTTC.

The V and J genes are TRBV4-3 and TRBJ1-6, with a possible D match to TRBD1 (6 bases). The ends were cut back, 3 bases at V and 10 bases at J, with 10 bases in the middle. Germline V gene lookup returns CDR1 LGHNA and CDR2 YSLEER. CDR3 length equals 13 residues. The CDR3 sequence is CASSHGQPSPLHF. CDR3 nucleotides: TGCGCCAGCAGCCACGGACAGCCCTCACCCCTCCACTTT.

The chain recombines TRBV6-2 or TRBV6-3 with TRBJ1-5, with TRBD1 identical over 8 bases. This CDR3 spans 18 amino acids. Germline V gene data show CDR1 as MNHEY and CDR2 as SVGEGT. V lost 1 base, J lost 0 bases, and 8 bases stayed unmatched. The CDR3 region has the DNA TGTGCCAGCAGTTACTATCCGGGACAGGAGGTTAGCAATCAGCCCCAGCATTTT. It translates to CASSYYPGQEVSNQPQHF.

The chain employs TRBV20-1 and TRBJ1-2; possibly TRBD1 for D (5 bases). Germline lookup yields CDR1 DFQATT and CDR2 SNEGSKA (reference sequence). Deletions cut 3 bases from V and 6 bases from J, with 8 bases between. The CDR3 spans 11 residues. This CDR3 is CSASRQNGYTF. The CDR3 nucleotides read TGCAGTGCTAGTCGACAGAATGGCTACACCTTC.

The chain employs TRBV5-6 and TRBJ1-2; D uncertain. Per the germline V gene, CDR1 is SGHDT and CDR2 is YYEEEE. The CDR3 length is 17 residues. V was pared by 3 bases and J by 0 bases, with 18 bases between. This chain's CDR3 is CASSSLSGSPANYGYTF. CDR3 DNA: TGTGCCAGCAGCTCGTTATCGGGGAGCCCTGCTAACTATGGCTACACCTTC.